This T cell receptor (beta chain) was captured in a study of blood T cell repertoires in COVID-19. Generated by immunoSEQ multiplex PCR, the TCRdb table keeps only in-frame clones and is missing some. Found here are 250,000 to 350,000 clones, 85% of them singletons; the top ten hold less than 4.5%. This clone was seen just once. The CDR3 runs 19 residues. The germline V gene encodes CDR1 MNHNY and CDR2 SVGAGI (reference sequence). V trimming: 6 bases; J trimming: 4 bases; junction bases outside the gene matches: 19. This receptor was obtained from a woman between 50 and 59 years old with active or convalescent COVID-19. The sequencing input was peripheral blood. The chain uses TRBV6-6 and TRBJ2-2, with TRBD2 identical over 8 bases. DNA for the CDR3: TGTGCCAGCAGCTCTGGACGGGGGGGCAGCCGGTGGGTCACCGGGGAGCTGTTTTTT. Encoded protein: CASSSGRGGSRWVTGELFF.